This T cell receptor (beta chain) was identified during a study of blood T cell repertoires in COVID-19. On the study more broadly: Sites in the United States, Italy and Spain provided acute and convalescent COVID-19 samples.

This CDR3 contains 15 residues. Trimming at V came to 6 bases and at J to 4 bases, leaving 3 bases not matched to a gene. Germline V gene data show CDR1 as MNHEY and CDR2 as SMNVEV (reference sequence). Per the original data handling: The assay estimated nucleated cells by amplifying reference gene primers. Only in-frame clones appear in the TCRdb table, and some are missing; sequencing was by immunoSEQ multiplex PCR. The V and J calls and clone size were taken over from that table, and D and trimming were inferred from the DNA. The table lists 200,000 to 250,000 clones, 75% to 90% of them singletons.

The receptor's source is a human donor in a cohort sampled during active COVID-19. Sequenced input: peripheral blood. This sequence joins TRBV27 and TRBJ2-2, with TRBD2 identical over 12 bases. The chain's CDR3 is CASSPSGRVTGELFF. In nucleotides, the CDR3 is TGTGCCAGCAGCCCTAGCGGGAGGGTCACCGGGGAGCTGTTTTTT.